Each of the 29 T cell receptor beta chains below was sequenced from the same sample in a study of T cell responses to AZD1222 COVID-19 vaccine. Only in-frame clones appear in the TCRdb table, and some are missing; sequencing was by immunoSEQ multiplex PCR. This table has roughly 150,000 clones, 85% to 90% appearing once. The sequencing used peripheral blood, collected 28 days after the second AZD1222 dose. The receptors come from an adult who received the AZD1222 COVID-19 vaccine.

V and J are TRBV5-1 and TRBJ2-1; 12 bases line up with TRBD2. The junction had 2 bases not matched to a gene; V was cut back by 1 base and J by 9 bases. The CDR3 runs 14 residues. Germline V gene lookup returns CDR1 SGHRS and CDR2 YFSETQ. For the CDR3, the DNA is TGCGCCAGCAGCTTGATGACTAGCGGGAGTGAGCAGTTCTTC. This encodes CASSLMTSGSEQFF.

The chain recombines TRBV4-3 with TRBJ2-2, with D unclear. Deletions cut 0 bases from V and 1 base from J, with 6 bases between. The CDR3 loop spans 15 amino acids. Germline CDR1 LGHNA, CDR2 YSLEER. CDR3 amino acids: CASSQDARNTGELFF. CDR3 DNA sequence: TGCGCCAGCAGCCAAGACGCCAGGAACACCGGGGAGCTGTTTTTT.

This clone has only one observation. The chain links TRBV7-2 to TRBJ2-1; D uncertain. The CDR3 runs 13 residues. V dropped 7 bases and J dropped 4 bases, with 11 bases sitting between them. The germline V gene encodes CDR1 SGHTA and CDR2 FQGNSA. The CDR3 spells CASILSGYNEQFF. Written as DNA, the CDR3 is TGTGCCAGCATCCTTTCAGGATACAATGAGCAGTTCTTC.

J is TRBJ2-7 and V is TRBV27; 10 nucleotides match TRBD1. Germline CDR1 is MNHEY and CDR2 is SMNVEV (reference sequence). The CDR3 has 15 residues. The V gene end was trimmed by 7 bases and the J gene end by 7 bases; junction bases not matched to a gene: 13. The CDR3 bases are TGTGCCAGCACCCTGGCGGGACAGGGGCTGCGGGAGCAGTACTTC. Encoded protein: CASTLAGQGLREQYF.

The genes are TRBV9 and TRBJ2-5; 7 positions match TRBD2. The junction had 10 bases not matched to a gene; V was cut back by 0 bases and J by 5 bases. Germline CDR1 SGDLS, CDR2 YYNGEE. The CDR3 covers 16 residues. CDR3 in amino acids: CASSVAGGGFGETQYF. In DNA form, the CDR3 reads TGTGCCAGCAGCGTAGCGGGGGGAGGTTTCGGGGAGACCCAGTACTTC.

The chain employs TRBV6-2 or TRBV6-3 and TRBJ2-5; 12 bases line up with TRBD2. CDR1 and CDR2 (germline): MNHEY, SVGEGT. Unmatched junction bases numbered 8, after V lost 2 bases and J lost 4 bases. This CDR3 is 17 amino acids long. The CDR3 bases are TGTGCCAGCAGTTACGGGCTAGCGGGAGGGGGCATAGAGACCCAGTACTTC. It is translated as CASSYGLAGGGIETQYF.

The DNA for the CDR3 is TGTGCCAGCAGTTTATGGGGGGGAAGTGGAGAAAAACTGTTTTTT. It is translated as CASSLWGGSGEKLFF. This chain links TRBV28 with TRBJ1-4, with a possible D match to TRBD1 (5 bases). V lost 0 bases and J lost 8, with 13 bases in between. Germline values: CDR1 MDHEN, CDR2 SYDVKM. The CDR3 has 15 residues.

In its sample, this clone was seen once. This chain connects TRBV10-3 to TRBJ2-2; TRBD1 matches 9 bases. Germline values: CDR1 ENHRY, CDR2 SYGVKD. V dropped 0 bases and J dropped 3; count of bases not matched to a gene: 2. This CDR3 has 16 residues. CDR3 coding DNA: TGTGCCATCAGTGAGTCGGACAGGGGCTACACCGGGGAGCTGTTTTTT. Translation: CAISESDRGYTGELFF.

CDR3 residues: CASRLAGGLNEQFF. The CDR3 bases are TGTGCCAGCAGACTAGCGGGAGGGCTAAATGAGCAGTTCTTC. The V call is TRBV28, the J call TRBJ2-1, with 13 bases identical to TRBD2. The J segment lost 7 bases and the V segment lost 6 bases, leaving 3 bases of the junction unmatched. The CDR3 contains 14 residues. Germline V lookup: CDR1 MDHEN, CDR2 SYDVKM.

The chain combines TRBV27 with TRBJ1-1, with D uncertain. This CDR3 comprises 14 residues. The germline V gene has CDR1 MNHEY and CDR2 SMNVEV (reference sequence). V lost 5 bases and J 0 bases, leaving 10 bases between the germline ends. Here the CDR3 reads CASSPLTVNTEAFF. The CDR3 bases are TGTGCCAGCAGTCCACTCACTGTGAACACTGAAGCTTTCTTT.

The chain uses TRBV18 and TRBJ2-7; TRBD1 matches 7 bases. Germline loops: CDR1 KGHSH, CDR2 LQKENI. The CDR3 consists of 14 residues. V lost 6 bases to trimming and J lost 0 bases; unmatched junction nucleotides: 5. The chain's CDR3 is CASSPGQLSYEQYF. The DNA of the CDR3 is TGTGCCAGCTCCCCGGGACAGCTCTCCTACGAGCAGTACTTC. Full variable domain (outside the CDR3, taken from reference TRBV18 and TRBJ2-7): NAGVMQNPRHLVRRRGQEARLRCSPMKGHSHVYWYRQLPEEGLKFMVYLQKENIIDESGMPKERFSAEFPKEGPSILRIQQVVRGDSAAYFCASSPGQLSYEQYFGPGTRLTVT.

J is TRBJ2-5 and V is TRBV19; perhaps D is TRBD1 or TRBD2 (5 bases each). V was clipped by 5 bases and J by 5 bases, with 21 bases between them. CDR3 length equals 16 residues. The germline V gene has CDR1 LNHDA and CDR2 SQIVND (reference sequence). The chain's CDR3 is CASSHPGTPNGETQYF. The CDR3 region has the DNA TGTGCCAGTAGTCACCCCGGGACGCCCAACGGGGAGACCCAGTACTTC. The variable domain in full, with the rest retrieved from reference TRBV19 and TRBJ2-5, is DGGITQSPKYLFRKEGQNVTLSCEQNLNHDAMYWYRQDPGQGLRLIYYSQIVNDFQKGDIAEGYSVSREKKESFPLTVTSAQKNPTAFYLCASSHPGTPNGETQYFGPGTRLLVL.

Only a few counts were recorded for this clone. This chain links TRBV28 with TRBJ1-2; D might be TRBD1 (6 bases). The germline V gene encodes CDR1 MDHEN and CDR2 SYDVKM. The ends were cut back, 6 bases at V and 0 bases at J, with 17 bases in the middle. The CDR3 runs to 16 residues. In nucleotides, the CDR3 is TGTGCCAGCAGCCGAACCCGGACAGCGTCTAACTATGGCTACACCTTC. This gives the protein CASSRTRTASNYGYTF.

For the CDR3, the DNA is TGTGCCAGCAGCTTAGCTGGGACTAGCGGGGTAGGCTCCTACGAGCAGTACTTC. Its protein product is CASSLAGTSGVGSYEQYF. V usage is TRBV7-2 and J usage is TRBJ2-7, with 13 nucleotides matching TRBD2. CDR3 length equals 18 residues. V was pared by 0 bases and J by 0 bases, with 5 bases of the junction left unmatched. Germline V gives CDR1 SGHTA, CDR2 FQGNSA.

As concerns this clone: Germline and junction disagree at one end, which may indicate a read error. V usage is TRBV7-7 and J usage is TRBJ2-5, with D unresolved. There are 13 residues in the CDR3. The germline CDR1 and CDR2 sequences are SSHAT and FNYEAQ (reference sequence). CDR3 in DNA: TGTGCTAGCAGCTTAGGTGTCGCAGAGACCCAGTACTTC. This codes for CASSLGVAETQYF.

V and J are TRBV5-1 and TRBJ2-3; unclear D gene. CDR3 size: 13 residues. Germline V lookup: CDR1 SGHRS, CDR2 YFSETQ. The ends were cut back, 5 bases at V and 5 bases at J, with 12 bases in the middle. The CDR3 is CASRVTSEDTQYF. The CDR3 coding sequence is TGCGCCAGCAGAGTGACCAGCGAAGATACGCAGTATTTT.

The chain couples TRBV15 to TRBJ2-1; 8 positions agree with TRBD1. Germline V gives CDR1 LNHNV, CDR2 YYDKDF (reference sequence). The CDR3 contains 15 residues. V shed 3 bases and J 9 bases; nucleotides not matched to a gene: 10. CDR3 sequence: CATSRDQTGVGEQFF. As DNA, the CDR3 is TGTGCCACCAGCAGGGATCAGACAGGGGTGGGTGAGCAGTTCTTC. Looking up the rest from reference TRBV15 and TRBJ2-1 gives the full variable domain: DAMVIQNPRYQVTQFGKPVTLSCSQTLNHNVMYWYQQKSSQAPKLLFHYYDKDFNNEADTPDNFQSRRPNTSFCFLDIRSPGLGDTAMYLCATSRDQTGVGEQFFGPGTRLTVL.

The chain recombines TRBV3-1 (or the pseudogene TRBV3-2) with TRBJ2-5; D may be TRBD1 or TRBD2 (6 bases each). This CDR3 has 15 amino acids. The V end lost 6 bases, the J end lost 2 bases, and 16 bases lay between the germline ends. Germline values: CDR1 LGHDT, CDR2 YNNKEL (reference sequence). The CDR3 here is CASRLQGGGQETQYF. CDR3 coding DNA: TGTGCCAGCAGGTTACAGGGTGGGGGGCAAGAGACCCAGTACTTC.

The rearrangement uses TRBV6-2 or TRBV6-3 and TRBJ2-7, with 11 nucleotides matching TRBD1. Looked up from germline, CDR1 is MNHEY and CDR2 is SVGEGT. The V gene end was trimmed by 5 bases and the J gene end by 3 bases; junction bases not matched to a gene: 9. The CDR3 runs to 16 residues. CDR3 loop: CASSKATGTGGYEQYF. DNA for the CDR3: TGTGCCAGCAGTAAGGCCACCGGGACAGGGGGCTACGAGCAGTACTTC.

The rearrangement uses TRBV10-3 and TRBJ2-3, with D maybe TRBD2 (6 bases). Germline V gene lookup returns CDR1 ENHRY and CDR2 SYGVKD. CDR3 size: 14 residues. Trimming stripped 5 bases from V and 3 bases from J, with 12 bases between. DNA for the CDR3: TGTGCCATCAGTCCGGGACTCCTAACAGATACGCAGTATTTT. Translating it yields CAISPGLLTDTQYF.

There are a few counts of this clone. This sequence joins TRBV27 and TRBJ2-4; the D gene is possibly TRBD1 (5 bases). The germline V gene has CDR1 MNHEY and CDR2 SMNVEV (reference sequence). This CDR3 has 13 residues. V shed 8 bases and J shed 3 bases, with 11 bases lying between them. For the CDR3, the DNA is TGTGCCAGCGGACAAGGGATCAAAAACATTCAGTACTTC. This gives the protein CASGQGIKNIQYF.

V gene TRBV5-1 combines with J gene TRBJ1-1; the D gene is possibly TRBD1 (5 bases). Per germline, CDR1 SGHRS and CDR2 YFSETQ. The CDR3 loop spans 13 amino acids. The V and J ends lost 7 bases and 5 bases respectively, with 15 bases between them. In DNA form, the CDR3 reads TGCGCCAGCGGTATGGGGCAGGGTACTGAAGCTTTCTTT. Residues: CASGMGQGTEAFF.

The table lists this clone with a count of one. The chain links TRBV7-2 to TRBJ2-2, with D possibly TRBD2 on 5 matching bases. V lost 1 base, J lost 5 bases, and 11 bases lay in between. Germline V gene sequence: CDR1 SGHTA, CDR2 FQGNSA. CDR3 length equals 15 residues. CDR3 coding DNA: TGTGCCAGCAGCTTAGGACGGCGCGGGACCGGGGAGCTGTTTTTT. Its translation is CASSLGRRGTGELFF.

This chain uses TRBV5-1 with TRBJ1-1; D is possibly TRBD1 (6 bases). Trimming took 4 bases from V and 1 from J, leaving 8 bases between them. The CDR3 length is 13 residues. Germline V gives CDR1 SGHRS, CDR2 YFSETQ. This chain's CDR3 is CASSAQGNTEAFF. CDR3 nucleotides: TGCGCCAGCAGCGCACAGGGGAACACTGAAGCTTTCTTT.

This chain links TRBV9 with TRBJ2-2, with a possible D match to TRBD2 (6 bases). CDR3 size: 15 residues. Germline CDR1 reads SGDLS; CDR2 reads YYNGEE. Trimming left V 2 bases short and J 4 bases short, with 12 bases between. CDR3 coding DNA: TGTGCCAGCAGCGTCGGGACTCTCCGCACCGGGGAGCTGTTTTTT. It translates to CASSVGTLRTGELFF.

This rearrangement joins TRBV6-5 to TRBJ1-5, with D unclear. V was clipped by 6 bases and J by 0 bases, with 6 bases between them. The CDR3 sequence is 13 residues long. Germline loops: CDR1 MNHEY, CDR2 SVGAGI. CDR3 coding DNA: TGTGCCAGCAGGGACCATAGCAATCAGCCCCAGCATTTT. The encoded protein is CASRDHSNQPQHF.

J is TRBJ2-3 and V is TRBV6-6; D not resolved. Deletions cut 5 bases from V and 1 base from J, with 7 bases between. This CDR3 region has 13 residues. Germline CDR1 is MNHNY and CDR2 is SVGAGI (reference sequence). The CDR3 coding sequence is TGTGCCAGCAGTCAGCTCCGCACAGATACGCAGTATTTT. It translates to CASSQLRTDTQYF.

The chain employs TRBV4-1 and TRBJ2-7; D is ambiguous. The CDR3 runs to 12 residues. V lost 2 bases and J lost 5, with 7 bases in between. Germline assignment: CDR1 MGHRA and CDR2 YSYEKL. Written as DNA, the CDR3 is TGCGCCAGCAGCCAACCAGGCGACGAGCAGTACTTC. This sequence encodes CASSQPGDEQYF.

The V call is TRBV29-1, the J call TRBJ2-2; D is ambiguous. The CDR3 runs to 11 residues. Trimming left V 7 bases short and J 6 bases short, with 9 bases between. Germline loops: CDR1 SQVTM, CDR2 ANQGSEA. CDR3 protein: CSAFAPGELFF. The CDR3, as DNA: TGCAGCGCCTTCGCCCCCGGGGAGCTGTTTTTT.